This T cell receptor (beta chain) was obtained from a study of technical replicates of blood from a handful of donors. Here immunoSEQ multiplex PCR was the method, and the copy in TCRdb shows in-frame clones only, minus some. Among about 64,000 clones, approximately 86% were seen once, and the ten largest hold roughly 5.1%. Germline-derived CDR1 and CDR2 are LGHNA and YSLEER. The CDR3 contains 14 residues. Germline trimming cut 1 base from V and 2 bases from J; bases unmatched to any gene: 1. Sequenced: PBMCs. The sequence was collected from a human donor in good health. Some clones in this sample may be carry-over from other donors' samples. This chain uses TRBV4-3 with TRBJ2-7; 8 positions match TRBD1. The CDR3 DNA is TGCGCCAGCAGCCAAGGGACAGGGACCTACGAGCAGTACTTC. Translating gives CASSQGTGTYEQYF.